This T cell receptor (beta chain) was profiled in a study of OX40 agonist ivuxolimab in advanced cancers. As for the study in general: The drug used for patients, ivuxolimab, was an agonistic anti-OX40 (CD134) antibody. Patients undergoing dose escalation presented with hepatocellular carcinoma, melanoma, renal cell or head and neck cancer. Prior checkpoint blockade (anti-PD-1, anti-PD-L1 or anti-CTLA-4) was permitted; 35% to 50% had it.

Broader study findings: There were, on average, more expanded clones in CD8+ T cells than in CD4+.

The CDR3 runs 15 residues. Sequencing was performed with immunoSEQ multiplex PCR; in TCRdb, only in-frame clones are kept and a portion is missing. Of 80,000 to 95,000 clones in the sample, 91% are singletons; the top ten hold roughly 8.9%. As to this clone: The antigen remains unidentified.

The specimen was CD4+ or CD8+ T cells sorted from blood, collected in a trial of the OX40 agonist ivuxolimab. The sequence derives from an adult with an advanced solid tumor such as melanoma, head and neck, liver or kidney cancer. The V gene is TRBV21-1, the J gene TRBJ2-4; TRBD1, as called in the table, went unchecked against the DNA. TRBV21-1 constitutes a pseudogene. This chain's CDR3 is CASSKVGQDKNIQYF. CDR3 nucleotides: TGTGCCAGCAGCAAAGTGGGACAGGACAAAAACATTCAGTACTTC.